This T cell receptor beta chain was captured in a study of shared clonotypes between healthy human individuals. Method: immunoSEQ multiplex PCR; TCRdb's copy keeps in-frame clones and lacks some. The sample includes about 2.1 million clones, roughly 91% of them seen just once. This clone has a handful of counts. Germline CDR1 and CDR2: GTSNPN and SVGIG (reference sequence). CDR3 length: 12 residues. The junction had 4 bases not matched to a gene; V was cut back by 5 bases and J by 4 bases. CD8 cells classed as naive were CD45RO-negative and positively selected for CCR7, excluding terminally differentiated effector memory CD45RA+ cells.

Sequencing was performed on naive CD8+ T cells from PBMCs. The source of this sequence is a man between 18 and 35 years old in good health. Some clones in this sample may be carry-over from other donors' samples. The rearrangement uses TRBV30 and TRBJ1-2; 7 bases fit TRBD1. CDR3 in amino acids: CAWEGTAYGYTF. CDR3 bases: TGTGCCTGGGAAGGGACAGCCTATGGCTACACCTTC.